The 29 T cell receptor beta chains presented below share a single source sample, sequenced in a study of blood T cells in healthy people across ages. The use of a sample-barcoded 5' primer and a J-beta primer mix characterized a second PCR of about 7 to 12 cycles. TCRdb re-derived calls from the 5' RACE reads in MiXCR, one entry per CDR3 protein. Of over 950,000 distinct CDR3 sequences in the sample, roughly half were seen once. The specimen was blood. These receptors all stem from a woman in her sixties in good health.

In its sample, this clonotype was seen a few times. CDR3 bases: TGCAGCGTTGAAGAAAGGGTTCGGGCCTATGGCTACACCTTC. Translated: CSVEERVRAYGYTF. The chain uses TRBV29-1 and TRBJ1-2; D is unclear. V was cut by 0 bases and J by 4 bases, with 12 bases left in between. The CDR3 consists of 14 residues. CDR1 and CDR2 (germline): SQVTM, ANQGSEA.

The chain uses TRBV7-8 and TRBJ2-7; 7 positions match TRBD2. J lost 2 bases, V lost 2 bases, and 9 bases had no gene match. CDR1 and CDR2 from the germline V gene are SGHVS and FQNEAQ. The CDR3 loop spans 16 amino acids. CDR3 in amino acids: CASSLPASGGAYEQYF. The CDR3 DNA sequence: TGTGCCAGCAGCTTACCAGCTAGCGGAGGAGCCTACGAGCAGTACTTC.

V gene TRBV3-1 combines with J gene TRBJ2-3; possible D gene TRBD1, 5 bases. This CDR3 comprises 17 residues. With 2 bases removed from V and 2 bases from J, the gap between germline ends came to 17 bases. The germline CDR1 and CDR2 sequences are LGHDT and YNNKEL (reference sequence). The CDR3 DNA follows: TGTGCCAGCAGCCAATTTACAGGAATTTATTTCACAGATACGCAGTATTTT. It yields the protein CASSQFTGIYFTDTQYF.

The V and J genes are TRBV10-3 and TRBJ1-2; D is ambiguous. The V gene's germline CDR1 is ENHRY and CDR2 SYGVKD. The V end was cut by 0 bases, the J end by 5 bases, with 7 bases between. This CDR3 contains 13 residues. In DNA, the CDR3 is TGTGCCATCAGTGAGTCGATGGGATATGGCTACACCTTC. The encoded protein is CAISESMGYGYTF.

The V call is TRBV27, the J call TRBJ2-5, with a possible D match to TRBD2 (5 bases). The closer fit of TRBJ2-7 to the DNA end suggests the J call may be wrong. The germline gives CDR1 MNHEY, CDR2 SMNVEV (reference sequence). There are 13 residues in the CDR3. Here the CDR3 DNA reads TGTGCCAGCAGTTTCTCCGGGAACAACGAGCAGTACTTC. Its protein product is CASSFSGNNEQYF.

The chain uses TRBV29-1 and TRBJ2-1; D might be TRBD1 (7 bases). The CDR3 contains 14 residues. The germline CDR1 and CDR2 sequences are SQVTM and ANQGSEA. Trimming stripped 4 bases from V and 8 bases from J, with 18 bases between. The CDR3 sequence is CSVGAGGGGYEQFF. The CDR3 DNA reads TGCAGCGTTGGGGCAGGAGGGGGCGGGTATGAGCAGTTCTTC.

The rearrangement joins TRBV29-1 to TRBJ1-2; TRBD1 is a possible D gene (6 bases). Germline V gives CDR1 SQVTM, CDR2 ANQGSEA. V dropped 6 bases and J dropped 2 bases, with 16 bases sitting between them. The CDR3 sequence is 14 residues long. This CDR3 reads CSVDVSGQNYGYTF. CDR3 DNA sequence: TGCAGCGTCGATGTTAGCGGACAGAACTATGGCTACACCTTC.

The rearrangement links TRBV20-1 to TRBJ2-7, with 10 nucleotides matching TRBD2. Unmatched junction bases numbered 10, after V lost 6 bases and J lost 2 bases. The CDR3 has 15 amino acids. Germline CDR1 and CDR2: DFQATT and SNEGSKA (reference sequence). Here the CDR3 DNA reads TGCAGTGCAAACCCAATAGCGGGAGGCACCTACGAGCAGTACTTC. It encodes CSANPIAGGTYEQYF.

This clonotype turned up a few times. The J gene is TRBJ1-5, the V gene TRBV21-1; TRBD1, the table's D call, lacks a check against the DNA. TRBV21-1 is designated a pseudogene. The CDR3 loop spans 18 amino acids. In DNA form, the CDR3 reads TGTGCCAGCAGCAAGACCGGGTTTCCCCTTAATGGGAATCAGCCCCAGCATTTT. Protein sequence: CASSKTGFPLNGNQPQHF.

The V call is TRBV7-9, the J call TRBJ2-7; TRBD2 aligns across 13 bases. The assigned J gene may be wrong: the sequence end matches TRBJ2-5 better. CDR1 SEHNR and CDR2 FQNEAQ come from the germline V gene (reference sequence). There are 17 residues in the CDR3. The CDR3 bases are TGTGCCAGCAGCTCTGGACTAGCGGGAGTTCAGGGAGAGACCCAGTACTTC. This codes for CASSSGLAGVQGETQYF.

The chain is built from TRBV12-3 or TRBV12-4 and TRBJ2-1, with 8 bases identical to TRBD2. V was pared by 7 bases and J by 7 bases, with 9 bases of the junction left unmatched. The CDR3 totals 14 residues. DNA of the CDR3: TGTGCCAGCACTGGGGGTAGCGGGGCAAATGAGCAGTTCTTC. This translates into CASTGGSGANEQFF.

This CDR3 is CASQAGGSYNEQFF. The CDR3 DNA follows: TGTGCCAGCCAAGCGGGAGGGTCCTACAATGAGCAGTTCTTC. The genes are TRBV6-2 or TRBV6-3 and TRBJ2-1, with TRBD2 matching 10 bases. The CDR3 is made up of 14 amino acids. J was trimmed by 1 base and V by 8 bases; bases with no gene match: 2. Germline V gene data show CDR1 as MNHEY and CDR2 as SVGEGT.

This clonotype came up a few times. The chain is built from TRBV25-1 and TRBJ2-3; D is uncertain. Germline loops: CDR1 MGHDK, CDR2 SYGVNS. The CDR3 runs to 14 residues. Trimming shortened V by 1 base and J by 1 base, and 6 bases separated the two germline ends. CDR3 protein: CASSEFYGTDTQYF. The CDR3 nucleotides read TGTGCCAGCAGTGAATTTTATGGCACAGATACGCAGTATTTT.

The chain uses TRBV12-5 and TRBJ2-1; D not certain. CDR3 length: 12 amino acids. The germline gives CDR1 LGHNT, CDR2 FRNRAP. V gave up 0 bases and J gave up 11 bases, with 8 bases separating them. CDR3 sequence: CASGLVPGQQFF. CDR3 in DNA: TGTGCTAGTGGTTTGGTACCAGGTCAGCAGTTCTTC.

On this clonotype: Germline and junction disagree at one end, which may indicate a read error. In nucleotides, the CDR3 is TGTGCCAGCAGTTTATTGGGAGACCAAGGGACCCAGTACTTC. Translating gives CASSLLGDQGTQYF. The chain couples TRBV28 to TRBJ2-5, with TRBD2 as a possible D gene (5 bases). The germline gives CDR1 MDHEN, CDR2 SYDVKM. The CDR3 is made up of 14 amino acids.

Only a few counts were recorded for this clonotype. The chain links TRBV7-9 to TRBJ1-4, with no clear D. The V end lost 3 bases, the J end lost 2 bases, and 7 bases lay between the germline ends. Per the germline V gene, CDR1 is SEHNR and CDR2 is FQNEAQ (reference sequence). The CDR3 has 14 amino acids. The CDR3 DNA sequence: TGTGCCAGCAGCTTGGCCGGGACTAATGAAAAACTGTTTTTT. Amino acids: CASSLAGTNEKLFF.

The V gene is TRBV20-1, the J gene TRBJ2-5; D not certain. V was cut by 3 bases and J by 0 bases, with 20 bases left in between. This CDR3 has 17 residues. Germline assignment: CDR1 DFQATT and CDR2 SNEGSKA (reference sequence). The CDR3: CSARDNVQSMYQETQYF. CDR3 coding DNA: TGCAGTGCTAGGGATAACGTCCAGTCCATGTACCAAGAGACCCAGTACTTC.

The chain couples TRBV27 to TRBJ2-4; the D gene is possibly TRBD2 (5 bases). The DNA end is more similar to TRBJ2-5, so the J call may be wrong. CDR1 is MNHEY and CDR2 is SMNVEV in the germline V gene (reference sequence). The length of the CDR3 is 13 residues. CDR3 DNA sequence: TGTGCCAGCAGTTGGAGCGGAAAAGAGACCCAGTACTTC. It yields the protein CASSWSGKETQYF.

CDR3 DNA: TGTGCCAGCAGTTACGGGCGAGGGGGAAGGACAGATACGCAGTATTTT. This translates into CASSYGRGGRTDTQYF. The genes are TRBV6-2 or TRBV6-3 and TRBJ2-3; D is perhaps TRBD1 (6 bases). CDR3 length equals 16 residues. Trimming pared 2 bases from V and 3 bases from J, leaving 15 bases between. Germline CDR1 and CDR2: MNHEY and SVGEGT.

The chain joins TRBV20-1 to TRBJ1-6; D perhaps matches TRBD1 (5 bases). The length of the CDR3 is 14 residues. The ends were cut back, 2 bases at V and 10 bases at J, with 15 bases in the middle. CDR1 and CDR2 from the germline V gene are DFQATT and SNEGSKA (reference sequence). The CDR3 loop reads CSARPNRRESPLHF. The CDR3 DNA reads TGCAGTGCTAGACCTAACAGGAGGGAATCACCCCTCCACTTT.

The chain joins TRBV11-2 to TRBJ2-5, with TRBD1 identical over 12 bases. Looked up from germline, CDR1 is SGHAT and CDR2 is FQNNGV. The CDR3 is 18 amino acids. V dropped 2 bases and J dropped 4; count of bases not matched to a gene: 11. CDR3 bases: TGTGCCAGCAGCTTACGCCGGGACAGGGGGCCGGGACGAGAGACCCAGTACTTC. This codes for CASSLRRDRGPGRETQYF.

V is TRBV29-1 and J is TRBJ2-5; 14 nucleotides line up with TRBD2. The CDR3 totals 14 residues. The ends lost 5 bases at V and 5 bases at J; junction bases unmatched: 4. Germline loops: CDR1 SQVTM, CDR2 ANQGSEA. The CDR3 loop is CSVTGLAGVETQYF. Written as DNA, the CDR3 is TGCAGCGTTACGGGACTAGCGGGAGTCGAGACCCAGTACTTC.

With regard to this clonotype: The germline gene is not matched at one end of the junction; a read error may be the cause. This chain connects TRBV20-1 to TRBJ2-3; 9 bases are shared with TRBD1. There are 16 residues in the CDR3. The germline gives CDR1 DFQATT, CDR2 SNEGSKA (reference sequence). The CDR3: CSAEGQGGRQEDTQYF. In DNA, the CDR3 is TGCAGTGCCGAGGGACAGGGTGGTAGACAGGAAGATACACAGTATTTT.

The rearrangement joins TRBV12-3 or TRBV12-4 to TRBJ2-3; 10 nucleotides align to TRBD2. V lost 1 base, J lost 6 bases, and 7 bases stayed unmatched. The CDR3 loop spans 16 amino acids. CDR3 sequence: CASSLEASGSIDTQYF. In nucleotides, the CDR3 is TGTGCCAGCAGTTTAGAGGCTAGCGGGAGTATTGATACGCAGTATTTT.

This chain links TRBV30 with TRBJ1-1; D uncertain. This CDR3 spans 12 amino acids. Trimming left V 5 bases short and J 0 bases short, with 7 bases between. CDR1 GTSNPN and CDR2 SVGIG come from the germline V gene (reference sequence). The DNA for the CDR3 is TGTGCCTGGGCCCTCGTGAACACTGAAGCTTTCTTT. It specifies CAWALVNTEAFF.

The chain couples TRBV7-2 to TRBJ2-4; 8 positions match TRBD2. The CDR3 runs 11 residues. After removal of 5 bases from V and 13 bases from J, the junction contained 4 bases not matched to a gene. The germline V gene has CDR1 SGHTA and CDR2 FQGNSA. CDR3 sequence: CASSPRGGQYF. CDR3 nucleotide sequence: TGTGCCAGCAGCCCTCGGGGGGGGCAGTACTTC.

This clonotype was seen a few times. The J gene is TRBJ2-7, the V gene TRBV12-3 or TRBV12-4; D is unclear. The CDR3 sequence is 12 residues long. V was trimmed by 5 bases and J by 10 bases, leaving 15 bases between them. The CDR3 protein is CASSGSRGVQYF. The CDR3 bases are TGTGCCAGCAGTGGTTCACGCGGAGTACAGTACTTC.

This chain uses TRBV28 with TRBJ2-5; 7 positions match TRBD1. With the DNA end fitting TRBJ2-7 better, the J assignment may be wrong. This CDR3 is built from 14 residues. Germline CDR1 reads MDHEN; CDR2 reads SYDVKM. The chain's CDR3 is CASGRRQGLGEQYF. The DNA of the CDR3 is TGTGCCAGCGGACGACGACAGGGTTTAGGCGAGCAGTACTTC.

This clonotype was recorded only once. This chain connects TRBV25-1 to TRBJ1-1; the D is unclear. Trimming pared 1 base from V and 3 bases from J, leaving 6 bases between. The CDR3 sequence is 13 residues long. Germline CDR1 reads MGHDK; CDR2 reads SYGVNS. CDR3 loop: CASSEFVYTEAFF. For the CDR3, the DNA is TGTGCCAGCAGTGAATTCGTTTACACTGAAGCTTTCTTT.